These 32 T cell receptor beta chains originate from one sample sequenced in a study of T cells in localized non-small cell lung cancer. Profiling relied on immunoSEQ multiplex PCR, and the TCRdb table lists in-frame clones only, not all of them. The sample records about 20,000 clones, around 87% being singletons. This specimen was PBMCs, taken before any cancer treatment. The receptors were gathered from a man between 40 and 69 years old with stage II squamous cell lung carcinoma.

V gene TRBV5-1 combines with J gene TRBJ2-1, with 8 bases identical to TRBD1. From germline, CDR1 is SGHRS and CDR2 YFSETQ. The CDR3 extends over 15 amino acids. V shed 8 bases, J shed 7 bases, and the junction held 14 bases outside the gene matches. CDR3 residues: CASKIGTGVVNEQFF. In DNA, the CDR3 is TGCGCCAGTAAAATTGGGACAGGTGTAGTGAATGAGCAGTTCTTC.

The chain carries TRBV7-9 and TRBJ1-2, with D hard to call. The V end lost 5 bases, the J end lost 6 bases, and 16 bases lay between the germline ends. The CDR3 consists of 14 residues. Germline V gene sequence: CDR1 SEHNR, CDR2 FQNEAQ (reference sequence). CDR3 in DNA: TGTGCCAGCAGCCCCTCTTGGGTGGGCGATGGCTACACCTTC. It encodes CASSPSWVGDGYTF.

The chain joins TRBV11-3 to TRBJ2-4; tentatively, D is TRBD2 (5 bases). Germline CDR1 and CDR2: SGHNT and YENEEA. V lost 1 base, J lost 3 bases, and 16 bases lay in between. CDR3 length: 17 amino acids. Here the CDR3 reads CASSLVRASLDKNIQYF. The CDR3 DNA reads TGTGCCAGCAGCTTAGTAAGGGCTAGCCTTGACAAAAACATTCAGTACTTC. Full variable domain (rest looked up from reference TRBV11-3 and TRBJ2-4): EAGVVQSPRYKIIEKKQPVAFWCNPISGHNTLYWYLQNLGQGPELLIRYENEEAVDDSQLPKDRFSAERLKGVDSTLKIQPAELGDSAVYLCASSLVRASLDKNIQYFGAGTRLSVL.

The V call is TRBV19, the J call TRBJ1-5; D might be TRBD1 (5 bases). The V end lost 4 bases, the J end lost 6 bases, and 28 bases lay between the germline ends. The CDR3 extends over 19 amino acids. From germline, CDR1 is LNHDA and CDR2 SQIVND (reference sequence). DNA for the CDR3: TGTGCCAGTAGTAAATTTGGGGACCAGGTAGTCGGAACGAGTCAGCCCCAGCATTTT. This encodes CASSKFGDQVVGTSQPQHF.

This sequence joins TRBV11-2 and TRBJ2-1, with TRBD2 as a possible D gene (6 bases). Trimming cost V 5 bases and J 0 bases, with 11 bases left between them. The germline V gene has CDR1 SGHAT and CDR2 FQNNGV. The CDR3 contains 15 residues. The CDR3 sequence: CASSRDSSSYNEQFF. CDR3 bases: TGTGCCAGCAGCCGGGACTCGAGCTCCTACAATGAGCAGTTCTTC.

This chain connects TRBV29-1 to TRBJ1-1, with D perhaps matching TRBD1 (5 bases). Trimming took off 0 bases at V and 1 base at J, with 12 bases between the two ends. The CDR3 runs to 15 residues. CDR1 SQVTM and CDR2 ANQGSEA come from the germline V gene. CDR3 region: CSVEDRGGENTEAFF. DNA of the CDR3: TGCAGCGTTGAAGATCGAGGAGGGGAGAACACTGAAGCTTTCTTT.

The chain links TRBV30 to TRBJ2-3; 8 bases agree with TRBD2. J was trimmed by 0 bases and V by 7 bases; bases with no gene match: 3. Per the germline V gene, CDR1 is GTSNPN and CDR2 is SVGIG (reference sequence). There are 13 residues in the CDR3. Here the CDR3 reads CASIAGSTDTQYF. The CDR3 region has the DNA TGTGCCTCAATAGCGGGAAGCACAGATACGCAGTATTTT.

J is TRBJ1-2 and V is TRBV6-5; 7 nucleotides align to TRBD1. CDR1 is MNHEY, CDR2 SVGAGI, per germline. V shed 5 bases and J 4 bases; nucleotides not matched to a gene: 4. The CDR3 totals 13 residues. The CDR3 loop is CASSPGTVYGYTF. CDR3 in DNA: TGTGCCAGCAGTCCCGGGACAGTCTATGGCTACACCTTC.

V and J are TRBV5-5 and TRBJ2-7, with TRBD1 identical over 8 bases. CDR1 and CDR2 from the germline V gene are SGHKS and YYEKEE (reference sequence). CDR3 length: 15 amino acids. With 3 bases clipped from V and 2 bases from J, the junction kept 7 bases outside the gene matches. The DNA of the CDR3 is TGTGCCAGCAGCTACGGACAGGGCGTCGCCTACGAGCAGTACTTC. It specifies CASSYGQGVAYEQYF. The whole variable domain, remainder taken from reference TRBV5-5 and TRBJ2-7, is DAGVTQSPTHLIKTRGQQVTLRCSPISGHKSVSWYQQVLGQGPQFIFQYYEKEERGRGNFPDRFSARQFPNYSSELNVNALLLGDSALYLCASSYGQGVAYEQYFGPGTRLTVT.

This clone is a singleton in its sample. The chain joins TRBV30 to TRBJ1-2; 7 nucleotides align to TRBD1. After removal of 4 bases from V and 7 bases from J, the junction contained 9 bases not matched to a gene. Germline loops: CDR1 GTSNPN, CDR2 SVGIG (reference sequence). CDR3 length: 13 amino acids. The CDR3 DNA reads as TGTGCCTGGATTGACAGGGAAACGAGTGGCTACACCTTC. This encodes CAWIDRETSGYTF.

The chain couples TRBV6-5 to TRBJ1-2; 9 bases are a match to TRBD1. This CDR3 has 13 residues. Unmatched junction bases numbered 11, after V lost 4 bases and J lost 14 bases. Germline assignment: CDR1 MNHEY and CDR2 SVGAGI. CDR3 amino acids: CASSWDRALGETF. CDR3 coding DNA: TGTGCCAGCAGTTGGGACAGGGCCTTGGGGGAAACCTTC.

The CDR3 DNA reads as TGTGCCAGTAGTATCCGGGGGACACCTCAATCCCCAGATACGCAGTATTTT. Amino acids: CASSIRGTPQSPDTQYF. The V and J genes are TRBV19 and TRBJ2-3; D may be TRBD1 or TRBD2 (6 bases each). Germline V gene data show CDR1 as LNHDA and CDR2 as SQIVND (reference sequence). This CDR3 is 17 amino acids long. V was shortened by 3 bases and J by 4 bases, with 20 bases between the two germline ends.

The V and J genes are TRBV28 and TRBJ1-5; 8 bases agree with TRBD1. J was trimmed by 2 bases and V by 5 bases; bases with no gene match: 17. This CDR3 spans 19 amino acids. Germline V gene lookup returns CDR1 MDHEN and CDR2 SYDVKM. CDR3 protein: CASSLTPSLDRGGNQPQHF. In DNA, the CDR3 is TGTGCCAGCAGTCTCACTCCATCCTTAGACAGGGGCGGCAATCAGCCCCAGCATTTT.

V gene TRBV6-1 combines with J gene TRBJ1-2, with unresolved D. Per the germline V gene, CDR1 is MNHNS and CDR2 is SASEGT. The CDR3 loop spans 15 amino acids. Trimming pared 5 bases from V and 9 bases from J, leaving 22 bases between. The CDR3 DNA sequence: TGTGCCAGCAGTTCTCTTTGGGAGGAGATTCGGAGCTACACCTTC. Its protein product is CASSSLWEEIRSYTF.

The CDR3 protein is CASSSGGDTQYF. In DNA, the CDR3 is TGTGCCAGCAGCTCAGGGGGGGATACGCAGTATTTT. This chain joins TRBV7-8 and TRBJ2-3; D possibly corresponds to TRBD1 (7 bases). V lost 4 bases and J 6 bases, leaving 8 bases between the germline ends. In germline, CDR1 is SGHVS, CDR2 FQNEAQ. The CDR3 length is 12 residues.

This clone has a single count. This sequence joins TRBV7-9 and TRBJ2-3; D is perhaps TRBD2 (6 bases). This CDR3 contains 15 residues. The V gene's germline CDR1 is SEHNR and CDR2 FQNEAQ (reference sequence). Trimming removed 0 bases from V and 1 base from J, with 8 bases in between. The CDR3 nucleotides are TGTGCCAGCAGCTTAGCGTCGGGGGGCACAGATACGCAGTATTTT. Translated: CASSLASGGTDTQYF.

This chain uses TRBV6-5 with TRBJ1-4; weak D call: TRBD1 (5 bases). Germline V gene lookup returns CDR1 MNHEY and CDR2 SVGAGI. The CDR3 spans 14 residues. Trimming shortened V by 8 bases and J by 4 bases, and 14 bases separated the two germline ends. The CDR3 loop is CASAQGRINEKLFF. CDR3 coding DNA: TGTGCCAGCGCTCAGGGACGGATTAATGAAAAACTGTTTTTT.

The rearrangement links TRBV28 to TRBJ2-3; TRBD1 matches at 9 bases. The J segment lost 15 bases and the V segment lost 5 bases, leaving 9 bases of the junction unmatched. Germline V gives CDR1 MDHEN, CDR2 SYDVKM. The CDR3 is 12 residues long. For the CDR3, the DNA is TGTGCCAGCAGTGCCCAACAGGGGGCACAATATTTT. Amino acid sequence: CASSAQQGAQYF.

The chain joins TRBV19 to TRBJ2-5; D could derive from TRBD1 or TRBD2 (5 bases each). In germline, CDR1 is LNHDA, CDR2 SQIVND (reference sequence). The ends were cut back, 3 bases at V and 7 bases at J, with 12 bases in the middle. The length of the CDR3 is 13 residues. CDR3 sequence reads: CASSIDGTGTQYF. Here the CDR3 DNA reads TGTGCCAGTAGTATCGACGGGACCGGGACCCAGTACTTC.

V and J are TRBV5-1 and TRBJ2-3, with D possibly TRBD2 on 5 matching bases. This CDR3 is built from 17 residues. V was trimmed by 0 bases and J by 3 bases, leaving 17 bases between them. Germline CDR1 is SGHRS and CDR2 is YFSETQ. Here the CDR3 DNA reads TGCGCCAGCAGCTTGGAACCCTCCGGGGTTAAGACAGATACGCAGTATTTT. Protein product: CASSLEPSGVKTDTQYF.

The count of this clone is one. The CDR3 reads CASSLDRDRYQPQHF. The CDR3, as DNA: TGTGCCAGCAGCTTGGATCGAGACAGGTATCAGCCCCAGCATTTT. The chain carries TRBV5-6 and TRBJ1-5; tentatively, D is TRBD1 (6 bases). The CDR3 is made up of 15 amino acids. Germline V gene lookup returns CDR1 SGHDT and CDR2 YYEEEE. Between the trimmed V and J ends, which lost 0 bases and 5 bases, there was a span of 12 bases.

A few counts support this clone. The gene calls are TRBV13 and TRBJ1-2; D gene uncertain. Trimming shortened V by 2 bases and J by 0 bases, and 10 bases separated the two germline ends. Looked up from germline, CDR1 is PRHDT and CDR2 is FYEKMQ (reference sequence). The CDR3 extends over 15 amino acids. CDR3 nucleotide sequence: TGTGCCAGCAGCTTATTTGGCGGAGCTAACTATGGCTACACCTTC. Translation gives CASSLFGGANYGYTF.

The chain joins TRBV6-5 to TRBJ2-3, with TRBD2 identical over 13 bases. CDR3 length: 14 amino acids. J lost 11 bases, V lost 10 bases, and 12 bases had no gene match. Per germline, CDR1 MNHEY and CDR2 SVGAGI. In nucleotides, the CDR3 is TGTGCCACAAAGAGGGGACTAGCGGGGCGTAAGCAGTATTTT. The encoded protein is CATKRGLAGRKQYF.

The genes are TRBV6-5 and TRBJ1-5; TRBD1 aligns across 9 bases. The V gene end was trimmed by 4 bases and the J gene end by 4 bases; junction bases not matched to a gene: 8. This CDR3 region has 16 residues. Looked up from germline, CDR1 is MNHEY and CDR2 is SVGAGI. The CDR3 DNA reads as TGTGCCAGCAGTTCTCGACAGGGGGGTCGGAATCAGCCCCAGCATTTT. It translates to CASSSRQGGRNQPQHF.

This chain uses TRBV27 with TRBJ1-6, with D possibly matching TRBD1 (5 bases). Germline CDR1 and CDR2: MNHEY and SMNVEV (reference sequence). V was shortened by 3 bases and J by 5 bases, with 11 bases between the two germline ends. This CDR3 has 15 residues. The CDR3 DNA reads as TGTGCCAGCAGTTTGCTCGGGACTGATAATTCACCCCTCCACTTT. Translating it yields CASSLLGTDNSPLHF.

The J gene is TRBJ1-4, the V gene TRBV4-1; D is ambiguous. The CDR3 has 13 amino acids. Germline CDR1 is MGHRA and CDR2 is YSYEKL. The V end was cut by 4 bases, the J end by 11 bases, with 14 bases between. The CDR3 here is CASSLANSEKLFF. The CDR3 region has the DNA TGCGCCAGCAGCCTTGCTAACAGCGAGAAACTGTTTTTT.

The chain employs TRBV5-5 and TRBJ2-1; D is uncertain. Trimming removed 2 bases from V and 9 bases from J, with 6 bases in between. Germline-derived CDR1 and CDR2 are SGHKS and YYEKEE (reference sequence). The CDR3 runs to 11 residues. The CDR3 is CASSLGPEQFF. The CDR3 DNA sequence: TGTGCCAGCAGCTTAGGGCCTGAGCAGTTCTTC.

This sequence joins TRBV5-1 and TRBJ1-1, with D perhaps matching TRBD1 (5 bases). Per the germline V gene, CDR1 is SGHRS and CDR2 is YFSETQ. CDR3 length equals 13 residues. V was trimmed by 5 bases and J by 7 bases, leaving 15 bases between them. The DNA for the CDR3 is TGCGCCAGCAGTTTGCGAGGGGCTGATGAAGCTTTCTTT. Its protein product is CASSLRGADEAFF.

The V and J genes are TRBV5-6 and TRBJ2-3; D ambiguous. V dropped 3 bases and J dropped 0 bases, with 8 bases sitting between them. Germline V CDR1 and CDR2: SGHDT, YYEEEE. The CDR3 has 14 amino acids. CDR3 sequence reads: CASSSDSSTDTQYF. The CDR3 coding sequence is TGTGCCAGCAGCTCTGACTCTAGCACAGATACGCAGTATTTT.

The chain uses TRBV30 and TRBJ1-2; D perhaps matches TRBD1 (5 bases). Germline V gene lookup returns CDR1 GTSNPN and CDR2 SVGIG (reference sequence). This CDR3 is built from 14 residues. Trimming shortened V by 7 bases and J by 1 base, and 16 bases separated the two germline ends. The CDR3 here is CASEGGANNYGYTF. The CDR3 DNA reads TGTGCCTCGGAGGGAGGGGCGAATAACTATGGCTACACCTTC. The variable domain in full, with the rest retrieved from reference TRBV30 and TRBJ1-2, is SQTIHQWPATLVQPVGSPLSLECTVEGTSNPNLYWYRQAAGRGLQLLFYSVGIGQISSEVPQNLSASRPQDRQFILSSKKLLLSDSGFYLCASEGGANNYGYTFGSGTRLTVV.

This chain uses TRBV29-1 with TRBJ2-3, with D perhaps matching TRBD1 or TRBD2 (5 bases each). The germline gives CDR1 SQVTM, CDR2 ANQGSEA. This CDR3 has 14 amino acids. V lost 5 bases, J lost 3 bases, and 15 bases lay in between. The CDR3 region has the DNA TGCAGCGTTCTTGGGGGAATCGGGACAGATACGCAGTATTTT. Protein sequence: CSVLGGIGTDTQYF.

This sequence joins TRBV7-6 and TRBJ2-7; D remains ambiguous. CDR3 length: 13 residues. In germline, CDR1 is SGHVS, CDR2 FNYEAQ. Trimming removed 1 base from V and 7 bases from J, with 11 bases in between. In nucleotides, the CDR3 is TGTGCCAGCAGCTTAGTTAGAGCGAGGGAGCAGTACTTC. It translates to CASSLVRAREQYF.